These 19 T cell receptor beta chains were all obtained from the same sample, sequenced in a study of T cells after yellow fever vaccination. From the 5' RACE reads, TCRdb called clonotypes with MiXCR, one entry per CDR3 protein. Of 150,000 to 200,000 distinct CDR3 sequences in the sample, approximately 9.7% were seen once. This sample comprised CD8+ T cells sorted from PBMCs, obtained 45 days after the yellow fever booster vaccination. Receptors were obtained from a man younger than 35 who received the YFV17D yellow fever vaccine.

This clonotype was observed a handful of times. This rearrangement joins TRBV12-3 or TRBV12-4 to TRBJ2-4, with D uncertain. V lost 4 bases and J 9 bases, leaving 10 bases between the germline ends. The CDR3 contains 12 residues. CDR3 sequence reads: CASSYIQTIQYF. The CDR3, as DNA: TGTGCCAGCAGTTACATACAGACCATTCAGTACTTC.

The chain combines TRBV20-1 with TRBJ2-5; D gene ambiguous. Germline V CDR1 and CDR2: DFQATT, SNEGSKA (reference sequence). V lost 1 base to trimming and J lost 0 bases, with 12 bases between them. There are 15 residues in the CDR3. In nucleotides, the CDR3 is TGCAGTGCTAGAGTCGTGGGCCAAAACCAAGAGACCCAGTACTTC. As protein: CSARVVGQNQETQYF.

The chain has TRBV4-2 and TRBJ1-5, with TRBD1 identical over 11 bases. The ends lost 5 bases at V and 7 bases at J; junction bases unmatched: 7. The CDR3 sequence is 15 residues long. Looked up from germline, CDR1 is LGHNA and CDR2 is YNFKEQ. The CDR3 spells CASSSDRGPGQPQHF. CDR3 nucleotide sequence: TGTGCCAGCAGCTCGGACAGGGGGCCCGGACAGCCCCAGCATTTT.

This chain connects TRBV29-1 to TRBJ2-2; 8 bases match TRBD2. Trimming cost V 7 bases and J 0 bases; bases outside gene matches: 4. Per germline, CDR1 SQVTM and CDR2 ANQGSEA. The CDR3 loop spans 14 amino acids. CDR3: CSAAGGPNTGELFF. CDR3 DNA sequence: TGCAGCGCCGCGGGGGGTCCGAACACCGGGGAGCTGTTTTTT.

The J gene is TRBJ1-1, the V gene TRBV7-9; D may be TRBD1 (5 bases). Germline V gene data show CDR1 as SEHNR and CDR2 as FQNEAQ (reference sequence). The germline V and J ends were trimmed by 4 bases and 1 base, with 19 bases remaining between them. CDR3 length: 17 amino acids. CDR3 bases: TGTGCCAGCAGCTCAGGGTCCCGAGGGGTCTGGAACACTGAAGCTTTCTTT. Encoded protein: CASSSGSRGVWNTEAFF.

In its sample, this clonotype was seen a few times. The rearrangement joins TRBV15 to TRBJ2-1, with 8 bases matching TRBD2. This CDR3 contains 16 residues. Germline V gene data show CDR1 as LNHNV and CDR2 as YYDKDF (reference sequence). The junction had 5 bases not matched to a gene; V was cut back by 0 bases and J by 4 bases. The CDR3 protein is CATSRDRGGLYNEQFF. In nucleotides, the CDR3 is TGTGCCACCAGCAGAGATCGGGGGGGCCTGTACAATGAGCAGTTCTTC.

Only a few counts were recorded for this clonotype. The genes are TRBV5-1 and TRBJ2-7; 9 bases are shared with TRBD1. V shed 0 bases, J shed 2 bases, and the junction held 0 bases outside the gene matches. This CDR3 spans 14 amino acids. Looked up from germline, CDR1 is SGHRS and CDR2 is YFSETQ. This CDR3 is CASSLGTGAYEQYV. The DNA for the CDR3 is TGCGCCAGCAGCTTGGGGACAGGGGCCTACGAGCAGTACGTC.

This clonotype was seen repeatedly, ten times or more. The chain has TRBV7-2 and TRBJ1-2; TRBD1 matches 7 bases. After removal of 9 bases from V and 4 bases from J, the junction contained 5 bases not matched to a gene. Looked up from germline, CDR1 is SGHTA and CDR2 is FQGNSA. This CDR3 region has 12 residues. CDR3 bases: TGTGCCAGTCAGGGGGACGGCTATGGCTACACCTTC. Translated: CASQGDGYGYTF.

This clonotype was detected only a few times. V gene TRBV5-6 combines with J gene TRBJ2-5, with a weak D call TRBD1 (5 bases). There are 15 residues in the CDR3. Germline values: CDR1 SGHDT, CDR2 YYEEEE. Trimming cost V 0 bases and J 3 bases, with 12 bases left between them. The CDR3 bases are TGTGCCAGCAGCTTGGATCAGGGATTAAAAGAGACCCAGTACTTC. The encoded protein is CASSLDQGLKETQYF.

The rearrangement links TRBV5-1 to TRBJ2-7; 10 nucleotides line up with TRBD2. V lost 3 bases, J lost 4 bases, and 4 bases stayed unmatched. CDR1 and CDR2 (germline): SGHRS, YFSETQ. The CDR3 contains 14 residues. CDR3 sequence reads: CASSWLAGEYEQYF. The CDR3 nucleotides read TGCGCCAGCAGCTGGCTAGCGGGGGAGTACGAGCAGTACTTC.

The chain carries TRBV5-4 and TRBJ2-7, with D perhaps given as TRBD1 or TRBD2 (5 bases each). This CDR3 region has 15 residues. V was trimmed by 0 bases and J by 2 bases, leaving 12 bases between them. Germline V gene lookup returns CDR1 SGHNT and CDR2 YYREEE (reference sequence). The CDR3 coding sequence is TGTGCCAGCAGCTTGGCAGGGACCTGGGCCTACGAGCAGTACTTC. Amino acids: CASSLAGTWAYEQYF.

This chain uses TRBV5-1 with TRBJ2-5; perhaps TRBD2 as D (6 bases). This CDR3 has 15 amino acids. The germline CDR1 and CDR2 sequences are SGHRS and YFSETQ. The V end lost 0 bases, the J end lost 2 bases, and 11 bases lay between the germline ends. The chain's CDR3 is CASSLDVGGQETQYF. The CDR3, as DNA: TGCGCCAGCAGCTTGGATGTCGGGGGTCAAGAGACCCAGTACTTC.

This clonotype came up a few times. The V call is TRBV7-9, the J call TRBJ2-7; weak D call: TRBD2 (5 bases). CDR3 length: 12 residues. Germline loops: CDR1 SEHNR, CDR2 FQNEAQ (reference sequence). V was trimmed by 5 bases and J by 6 bases, leaving 11 bases between them. CDR3 amino acids: CASSIRTGEQYF. The CDR3 DNA is TGTGCCAGCAGCATACGGACTGGCGAGCAGTACTTC.

This clonotype occurred many times. The V gene is TRBV5-1, the J gene TRBJ1-1, with a weak D call TRBD1 (5 bases). CDR1 is SGHRS and CDR2 is YFSETQ in the germline V gene. This CDR3 spans 14 amino acids. The V end was cut by 2 bases, the J end by 1 base, with 9 bases between. The CDR3 loop is CASSFLGGNTEAFF. CDR3 DNA sequence: TGCGCCAGCAGCTTTCTTGGGGGGAACACTGAAGCTTTCTTT.

A few counts support this clonotype. V usage is TRBV20-1 and J usage is TRBJ2-3, with TRBD2 identical over 9 bases. CDR1 is DFQATT and CDR2 is SNEGSKA in the germline V gene (reference sequence). The V gene end was trimmed by 0 bases and the J gene end by 2 bases; junction bases not matched to a gene: 3. This CDR3 contains 15 residues. CDR3 in amino acids: CSARDPSGITDTQYF. For the CDR3, the DNA is TGCAGTGCTAGAGACCCTAGCGGGATCACAGATACGCAGTATTTT.

Remarks on this clonotype: The junction and the germline gene differ at one end; a read error may be behind it. This chain uses TRBV2 with TRBJ2-4, with a tentative D call TRBD1 (5 bases). This CDR3 is built from 14 residues. Germline V CDR1 and CDR2: SNHLY, FYNNEI. For the CDR3, the DNA is TGTGCCAGCAATGAAGCAGGGATAGAAAACATTCAGTACTTC. Encoded protein: CASNEAGIENIQYF.

This clonotype has more than one count but fewer than ten. The rearrangement links TRBV7-2 to TRBJ2-3; tentatively, D is TRBD1 (6 bases). Trimming took 1 base from V and 5 from J, leaving 10 bases between them. The CDR3 runs to 14 residues. Germline CDR1 is SGHTA and CDR2 is FQGNSA. CDR3 coding DNA: TGTGCCAGCAGCTTAGAGGGGGTGGGAGATACGCAGTATTTT. This sequence encodes CASSLEGVGDTQYF.

This clonotype was seen ten or more times. The V gene is TRBV6-6, the J gene TRBJ2-7; no definite D call. With 0 bases removed from V and 0 bases from J, the gap between germline ends came to 15 bases. CDR1 is MNHNY and CDR2 is SVGAGI in the germline V gene (reference sequence). The CDR3 spans 17 residues. The CDR3, as DNA: TGTGCCAGCAGTTACTCATGTCGGCTTACTAACTCCTACGAGCAGTACGTC. Translating it yields CASSYSCRLTNSYEQYV.

Ten or more counts support this clonotype. The chain joins TRBV12-3 or TRBV12-4 to TRBJ2-3, with 8 bases lining up with TRBD2. The CDR3 contains 15 residues. Trimming at V came to 5 bases and at J to 0 bases, leaving 4 bases not matched to a gene. For the CDR3, the DNA is TGTGCCAGCAGTCTTAGCGGGGTGAGCACAGATACGCAGTATTTT. Amino acid sequence: CASSLSGVSTDTQYF.